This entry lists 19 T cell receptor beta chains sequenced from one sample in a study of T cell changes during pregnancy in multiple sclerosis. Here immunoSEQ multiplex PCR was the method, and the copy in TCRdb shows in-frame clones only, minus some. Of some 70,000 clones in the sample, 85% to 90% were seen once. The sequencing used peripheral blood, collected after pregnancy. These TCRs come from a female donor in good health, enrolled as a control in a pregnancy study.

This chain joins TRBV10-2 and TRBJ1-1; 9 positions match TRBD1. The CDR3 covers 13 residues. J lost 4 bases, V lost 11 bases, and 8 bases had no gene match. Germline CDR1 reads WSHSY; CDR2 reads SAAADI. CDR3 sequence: CAAGQGRGTEAFF. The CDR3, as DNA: TGCGCCGCCGGACAGGGGAGAGGCACTGAAGCTTTCTTT.

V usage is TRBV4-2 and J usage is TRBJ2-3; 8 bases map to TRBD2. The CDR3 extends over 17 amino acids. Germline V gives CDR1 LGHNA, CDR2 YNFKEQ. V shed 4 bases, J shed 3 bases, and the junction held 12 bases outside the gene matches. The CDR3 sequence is CASSPGGRERETDTQYF. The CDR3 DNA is TGTGCCAGCAGCCCGGGGGGGCGGGAGAGGGAAACAGATACGCAGTATTTT.

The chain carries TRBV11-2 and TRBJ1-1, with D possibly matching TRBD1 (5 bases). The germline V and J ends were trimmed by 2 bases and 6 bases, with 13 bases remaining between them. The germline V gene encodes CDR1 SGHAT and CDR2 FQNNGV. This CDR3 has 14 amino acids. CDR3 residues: CASSLRAGRPEAFF. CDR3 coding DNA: TGTGCCAGCAGCTTAAGGGCAGGGAGGCCTGAAGCTTTCTTT.

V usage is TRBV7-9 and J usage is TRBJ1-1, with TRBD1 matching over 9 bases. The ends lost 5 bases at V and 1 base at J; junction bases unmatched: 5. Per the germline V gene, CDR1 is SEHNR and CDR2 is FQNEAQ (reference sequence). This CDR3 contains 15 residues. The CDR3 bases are TGTGCCAGCAGCGTACCGGGACAGGGGAACACTGAAGCTTTCTTT. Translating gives CASSVPGQGNTEAFF.

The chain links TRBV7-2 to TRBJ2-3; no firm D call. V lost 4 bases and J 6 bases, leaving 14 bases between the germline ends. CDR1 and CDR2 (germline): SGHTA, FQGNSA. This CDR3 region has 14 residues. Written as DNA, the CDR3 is TGTGCCAGCAGCTCCGAGTCGCCTAGGGATACGCAGTATTTT. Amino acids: CASSSESPRDTQYF.

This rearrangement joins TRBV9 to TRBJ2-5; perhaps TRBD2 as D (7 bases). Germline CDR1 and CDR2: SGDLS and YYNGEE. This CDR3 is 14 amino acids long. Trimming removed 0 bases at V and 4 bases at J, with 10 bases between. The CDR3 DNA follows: TGTGCCAGCAGCGTAGAGGGAGGGGGAGAGACCCAGTACTTC. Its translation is CASSVEGGGETQYF.

CDR3 nucleotide sequence: TGTGCCTGGAGTCCAGGGGGAACCGGGGAGCTGTTTTTT. Amino acids: CAWSPGGTGELFF. The chain couples TRBV30 to TRBJ2-2; 7 bases fit TRBD1. The CDR3 extends over 13 amino acids. Germline V CDR1 and CDR2: GTSNPN, SVGIG (reference sequence). V lost 2 bases to trimming and J lost 5 bases; unmatched junction nucleotides: 2.

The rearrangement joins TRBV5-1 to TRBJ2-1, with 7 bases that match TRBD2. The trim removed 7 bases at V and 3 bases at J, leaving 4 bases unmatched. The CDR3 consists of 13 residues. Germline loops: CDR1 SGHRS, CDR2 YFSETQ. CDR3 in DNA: TGCGCCAGCGGAGGGGACTACTACAATGAGCAGTTCTTC. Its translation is CASGGDYYNEQFF.

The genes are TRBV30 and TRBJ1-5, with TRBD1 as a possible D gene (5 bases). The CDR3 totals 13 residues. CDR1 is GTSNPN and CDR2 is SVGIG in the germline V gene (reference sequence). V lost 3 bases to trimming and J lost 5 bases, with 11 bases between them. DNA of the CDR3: TGTGCCTGGAGGGGGGGATGGGATCAGCCCCAGCATTTT. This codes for CAWRGGWDQPQHF.

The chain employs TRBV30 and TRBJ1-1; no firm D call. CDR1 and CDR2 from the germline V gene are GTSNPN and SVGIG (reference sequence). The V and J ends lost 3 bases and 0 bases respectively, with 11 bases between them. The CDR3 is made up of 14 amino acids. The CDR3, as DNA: TGTGCCTGGAGGATGGAGATCTTGAACACTGAAGCTTTCTTT. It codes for CAWRMEILNTEAFF.

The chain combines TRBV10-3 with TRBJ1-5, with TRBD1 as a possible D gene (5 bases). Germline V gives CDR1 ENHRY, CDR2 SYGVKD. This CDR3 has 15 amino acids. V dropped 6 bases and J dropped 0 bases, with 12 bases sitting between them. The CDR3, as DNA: TGTGCCATCAGCCCGGAGGGGATTAGCAATCAGCCCCAGCATTTT. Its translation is CAISPEGISNQPQHF.

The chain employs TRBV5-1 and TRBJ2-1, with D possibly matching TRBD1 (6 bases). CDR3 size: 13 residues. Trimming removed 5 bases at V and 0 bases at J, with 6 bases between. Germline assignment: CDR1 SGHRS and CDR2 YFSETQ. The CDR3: CASRGGSYNEQFF. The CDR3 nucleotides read TGCGCCAGCAGAGGGGGCTCCTACAATGAGCAGTTCTTC.

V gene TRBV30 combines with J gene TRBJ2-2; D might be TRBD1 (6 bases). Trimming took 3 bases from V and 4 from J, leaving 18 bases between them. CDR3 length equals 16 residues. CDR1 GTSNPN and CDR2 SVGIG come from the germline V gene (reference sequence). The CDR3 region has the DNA TGTGCCTGGAGAGACTCTAGGACAGTCAGCACCGGGGAGCTGTTTTTT. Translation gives CAWRDSRTVSTGELFF. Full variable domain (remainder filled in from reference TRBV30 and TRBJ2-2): SQTIHQWPATLVQPVGSPLSLECTVEGTSNPNLYWYRQAAGRGLQLLFYSVGIGQISSEVPQNLSASRPQDRQFILSSKKLLLSDSGFYLCAWRDSRTVSTGELFFGEGSRLTVL.

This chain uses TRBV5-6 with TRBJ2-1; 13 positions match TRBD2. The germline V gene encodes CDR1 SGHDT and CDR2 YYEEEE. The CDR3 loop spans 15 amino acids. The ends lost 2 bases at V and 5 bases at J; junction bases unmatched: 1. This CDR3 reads CASSFGLAGDNEQFF. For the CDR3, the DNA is TGTGCCAGCAGCTTCGGACTAGCGGGGGACAATGAGCAGTTCTTC. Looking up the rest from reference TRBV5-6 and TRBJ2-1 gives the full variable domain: DAGVTQSPTHLIKTRGQQVTLRCSPKSGHDTVSWYQQALGQGPQFIFQYYEEEERQRGNFPDRFSGHQFPNYSSELNVNALLLGDSALYLCASSFGLAGDNEQFFGPGTRLTVL.

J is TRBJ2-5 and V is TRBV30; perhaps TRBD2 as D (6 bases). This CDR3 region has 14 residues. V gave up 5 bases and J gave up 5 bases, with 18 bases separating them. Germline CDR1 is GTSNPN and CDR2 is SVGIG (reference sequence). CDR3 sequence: CAWALGGGTETQYF. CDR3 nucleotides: TGTGCCTGGGCCCTCGGGGGTGGCACGGAGACCCAGTACTTC.

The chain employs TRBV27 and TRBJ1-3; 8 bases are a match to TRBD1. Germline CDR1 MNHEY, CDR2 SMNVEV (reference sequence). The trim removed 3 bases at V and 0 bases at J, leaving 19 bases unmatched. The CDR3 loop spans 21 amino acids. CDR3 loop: CASSFISAQGAILRSGNTIYF. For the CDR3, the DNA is TGTGCCAGCAGTTTTATTTCGGCGCAGGGGGCGATTCTGCGCTCTGGAAACACCATATATTTT.

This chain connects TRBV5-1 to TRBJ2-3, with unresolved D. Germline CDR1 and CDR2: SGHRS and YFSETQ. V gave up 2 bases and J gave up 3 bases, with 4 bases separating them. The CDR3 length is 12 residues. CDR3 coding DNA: TGCGCCAGCAGCTTTCAGACAGATACGCAGTATTTT. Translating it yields CASSFQTDTQYF.

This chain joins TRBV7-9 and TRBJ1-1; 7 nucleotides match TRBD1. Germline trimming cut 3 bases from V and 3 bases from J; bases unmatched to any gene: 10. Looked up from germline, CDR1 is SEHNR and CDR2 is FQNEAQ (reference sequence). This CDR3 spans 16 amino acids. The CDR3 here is CASSLYRGVWDTEAFF. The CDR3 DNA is TGTGCCAGCAGCTTGTACAGGGGCGTTTGGGACACTGAAGCTTTCTTT.

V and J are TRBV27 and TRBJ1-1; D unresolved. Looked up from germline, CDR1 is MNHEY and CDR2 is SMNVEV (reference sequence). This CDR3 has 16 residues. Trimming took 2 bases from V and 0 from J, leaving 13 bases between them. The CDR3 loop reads CASSLGVGGLNTEAFF. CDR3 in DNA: TGTGCCAGCAGTTTAGGAGTAGGCGGATTGAACACTGAAGCTTTCTTT.